This TCR beta chain was obtained from a study of blood T cells in healthy people across ages. Using a J-beta primer mix together with a sample-barcoded 5' primer, a second PCR was run for roughly 6 to 12 cycles. MiXCR, run by TCRdb on the 5' RACE reads, gives a single entry per CDR3 protein. The table records around 900,000 distinct CDR3 sequences, about 51% of them present only once. CDR1 is LGHNT, CDR2 FRNRAP, per germline. The CDR3 contains 14 residues. This receptor was obtained from a woman in her sixties in good health. Sequencing used blood. This sequence joins TRBV12-5 and TRBJ2-4; 10 nucleotides match TRBD2. The CDR3 coding sequence is TGTGCAAGGGGGACTAGCGTTTCCAAAAACATTCAGTACTTC. Protein: CARGTSVSKNIQYF. Drawing the rest from reference TRBV12-5 and TRBJ2-4, the complete variable domain is DARVTQTPRHKVTEMGQEVTMRCQPILGHNTVFWYRQTMMQGLELLAYFRNRAPLDDSGMPKDRFSAEMPDATLATLKIQPSEPRDSAVYFCARGTSVSKNIQYFGAGTRLSVL.